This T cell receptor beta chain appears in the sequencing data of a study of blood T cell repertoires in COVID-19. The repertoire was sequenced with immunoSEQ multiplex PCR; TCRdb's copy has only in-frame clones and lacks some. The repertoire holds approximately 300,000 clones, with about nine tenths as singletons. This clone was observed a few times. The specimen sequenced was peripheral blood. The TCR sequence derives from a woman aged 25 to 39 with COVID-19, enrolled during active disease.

The CDR3 loop reads CASSRTGGSANEKLFF. The CDR3 nucleotides are TGTGCCAGCAGTAGAACAGGGGGCTCGGCTAATGAAAAACTGTTTTTT. This rearrangement joins TRBV28 to TRBJ1-4; 9 nucleotides line up with TRBD1. CDR3 size: 16 residues. The germline V gene has CDR1 MDHEN and CDR2 SYDVKM. With V trimmed by 5 bases and J by 3 bases, 7 bases remained unmatched.